One and the same sample provided the 16 T cell receptor beta chains below, sequenced in a study of diagnostic markers for celiac disease. With the reads reprocessed, TCRdb shows one record per CDR3 protein and no DNA. The sample has around 460 distinct CDR3 sequences; the top ten hold around 25%. The sample was either unsorted cells or a sorted T cell fraction (not recorded which). These receptors all stem from a human donor.

This clonotype ranks as medium-sized in terms of frequency. The CDR3 sequence is CASRIYNEQFF. V and J are TRBV11-2 and TRBJ2-1. The germline gives CDR1 SGHAT, CDR2 FQNNGV. The CDR3 loop spans 11 amino acids.

This clonotype shows up as large by frequency. The V call is TRBV12-3 or TRBV12-4, the J call TRBJ1-3; TCRdb picks TRBD1, but there is no DNA to check that call. There are 14 residues in the CDR3. The CDR3 loop reads CATLGQGAQNTIYF.

This clonotype is deemed medium-sized by its frequency. The chain employs TRBV4-3 and TRBJ2-2. The CDR3 extends over 19 amino acids. The germline V gene encodes CDR1 LGHNA and CDR2 YSLEER. The CDR3 here is CASSQDAVGVRSNTGELFF.

By frequency, this clonotype registers medium-sized. The genes are TRBV5-4 and TRBJ2-3. The length of the CDR3 is 11 residues. From germline, CDR1 is SGHNT and CDR2 YYREEE (reference sequence). CDR3 protein: CASSFRGTQYF. Supplemented by reference TRBV5-4 and TRBJ2-3, the full variable domain reads ETGVTQSPTHLIKTRGQQVTLRCSSQSGHNTVSWYQQALGQGPQFIFQYYREEENGRGNFPPRFSGLQFPNYSSELNVNALELDDSALYLCASSFRGTQYFGPGTRLTVL.

The chain links TRBV6-2 or TRBV6-3 to TRBJ1-5; no DNA is available, so the TRBD1 call from TCRdb remains unchecked. Germline CDR1 is MNHEY and CDR2 is SVGEGT. This CDR3 is 13 amino acids long. This chain's CDR3 is CASSLTGNQPQHF.

V gene TRBV20-1 combines with J gene TRBJ2-5. CDR3 length equals 14 residues. CDR1 DFQATT and CDR2 SNEGSKA come from the germline V gene (reference sequence). CDR3 residues: CSASVGSGKETQYF.

By frequency, this clonotype registers hyperexpanded. This rearrangement joins TRBV6-2 or TRBV6-3 to TRBJ1-4. Germline V gene sequence: CDR1 MNHEY, CDR2 SVGEGT. The CDR3 length is 14 residues. The CDR3 reads CASRRVATNEKLFF.

The chain employs TRBV6-6 and TRBJ2-1. Germline CDR1 MNHNY, CDR2 SVGAGI (reference sequence). This CDR3 spans 16 amino acids. The CDR3 reads CASSYLDRGSYNEQFF.

Frequency places this clonotype as medium-sized. The chain couples TRBV5-1 to TRBJ1-2. Germline loops: CDR1 SGHRS, CDR2 YFSETQ. The CDR3 consists of 13 residues. CDR3: CASSTGLIYGYTF.

This clonotype shows up as large by frequency. J is TRBJ1-4 and V is TRBV4-3. CDR3 length equals 15 residues. Germline CDR1 is LGHNA and CDR2 is YSLEER. CDR3 sequence: CASSRGMAGSEKLFF.

The gene calls are TRBV12-3 or TRBV12-4 and TRBJ1-1; TCRdb's D call of TRBD1 is untestable without DNA. This CDR3 region has 14 residues. The CDR3 region is CASRPVMVGTEAFF.

The gene calls are TRBV28 and TRBJ2-2; TCRdb outputs TRBD2, but without DNA this stays unchecked. Per the germline V gene, CDR1 is MDHEN and CDR2 is SYDVKM. The CDR3 has 18 residues. This CDR3 reads CATGRTSGRPRGTGELFF.

V and J are TRBV28 and TRBJ1-2. This CDR3 region has 14 residues. Germline V gives CDR1 MDHEN, CDR2 SYDVKM. CDR3 in amino acids: CASAQGEGTYGYTF.

The rearrangement links TRBV5-1 to TRBJ1-1; TCRdb proposes TRBD1, but this gene call is untestable without DNA. Germline-derived CDR1 and CDR2 are SGHRS and YFSETQ. The CDR3 is 14 residues long. CDR3 protein: CASSLEGAGTEAFF.

This clonotype is identified as medium-sized from frequency. The rearrangement joins TRBV4-2 to TRBJ2-7; checking the TCRdb D call of TRBD1 is not possible without DNA. CDR3 length: 16 residues. Germline loops: CDR1 LGHNA, CDR2 YNFKEQ. The CDR3 sequence: CASSQDPQGSSYEQYF.

By frequency, this clonotype registers large. This rearrangement joins TRBV7-9 to TRBJ2-2. Germline-derived CDR1 and CDR2 are SEHNR and FQNEAQ (reference sequence). This CDR3 spans 12 amino acids. This CDR3 reads CASSLVVGELFF.